These T cell receptor beta chains were read from a single sample in a study of cytomegalovirus exposure and HLA in healthy donors. Measured with immunoSEQ multiplex PCR; TCRdb has only the in-frame clones, and not every one. The sample contains approximately 150,000 clones, approximately 80% of which appear only once. Sequenced input: PBMCs. The receptor source for this set is a man aged 35 to 55 in good health and CMV-seronegative. Each CDR3 is given with its conserved first and last residue. Fields, in order: clone size, J gene, V gene, CDR3 protein. The listing skips clone size in some rows; elsewhere it reads once, few, many or a size class.

size: NA
J: TRBJ2-3
V: TRBV28
CDR3: CASSLYGTGGTDTQYF

size: NA
J: TRBJ2-7
V: TRBV28
CDR3: CASSFLTGGSYEQYF

size: NA
J: TRBJ2-6
V: TRBV4-3
CDR3: CASSQEPRAGGRSGANVLTF

size: NA
J: TRBJ1-2
V: TRBV27
CDR3: CASSSDSNYGYTF

size: NA
J: TRBJ2-3
V: TRBV6-5
CDR3: CATSGVGGAVDTQYF

size: NA
J: TRBJ2-2
V: TRBV5-1
CDR3: CASSLGTSGGALNTGELFF

size: NA
J: TRBJ2-5
V: TRBV7-6
CDR3: CASSFWTGEGETQYF

size: NA
J: TRBJ2-1
V: TRBV15
CDR3: CATSRVAGGWDEQFF

size: NA
J: TRBJ1-1
V: TRBV25-1
CDR3: CASSGGGSAFF

size: NA
J: TRBJ1-2
V: TRBV28
CDR3: CASSFRDGYTF

size: NA
J: TRBJ1-2
V: TRBV11-2
CDR3: CASSLAGGYGYTF

size: NA
J: TRBJ2-7
V: TRBV5-4
CDR3: CASSSGTGVYEQYF

size: few
J: TRBJ2-1
V: TRBV7-8
CDR3: CASSLVPAGAYNEQFF

size: NA
J: TRBJ2-1
V: TRBV4-1
CDR3: CASSQVRGQSEQFF

size: NA
J: TRBJ1-2
V: TRBV19
CDR3: CASRLGTGWRYTF

size: NA
J: TRBJ2-7
V: TRBV25-1
CDR3: CASSEGTGLYEQYF

size: NA
J: TRBJ2-2
V: TRBV19
CDR3: CASWREEGGGELFF

size: NA
J: TRBJ1-1
V: TRBV9
CDR3: CASSEGVGTEAFF

size: NA
J: TRBJ1-4
V: TRBV4-2
CDR3: CASSHLAGQGREKLFF

size: once
J: TRBJ1-6
V: TRBV10-3
CDR3: CAVGQEPINSPLHF

size: NA
J: TRBJ1-3
V: TRBV7-2
CDR3: CASSLNSQNTIYF

size: NA
J: TRBJ2-3
V: TRBV14
CDR3: CASSQYARVEDTQYF

size: NA
J: TRBJ2-7
V: TRBV30
CDR3: CAWRGLDYEQYF

size: NA
J: TRBJ1-3
V: TRBV10-3
CDR3: CAISDTQGNTIYF

size: NA
J: TRBJ2-7
V: TRBV6-6
CDR3: CASRRGQGPYEQYF

size: NA
J: TRBJ2-7
V: TRBV6-5
CDR3: CASSPNGGPLDEQYF

size: NA
J: TRBJ1-2
V: TRBV27
CDR3: CASRKQGTHYGYTF

size: once
J: TRBJ1-1
V: TRBV6-6
CDR3: CASSSFTGIAFF

size: few
J: TRBJ2-1
V: TRBV4-1
CDR3: CASSQEWSSGGDNEQFF

size: NA
J: TRBJ1-2
V: TRBV9
CDR3: CASSVGGGSYYGYTF

size: NA
J: TRBJ2-1
V: TRBV23-1
CDR3: CASRRKGLTPYNEQFF

size: NA
J: TRBJ1-6
V: TRBV10-1
CDR3: CASSGFFLAGSPLHF

size: NA
J: TRBJ2-7
V: TRBV6-6
CDR3: CASTDRDFFSYEQYF

size: NA
J: TRBJ2-2
V: TRBV18
CDR3: CASSPDRGRGELFF

size: NA
J: TRBJ2-7
V: TRBV6-5
CDR3: CASTSTDTYEQYF

size: few
J: TRBJ2-2
V: TRBV29-1
CDR3: CSVKEGTGELFF

size: NA
J: TRBJ1-2
V: TRBV30
CDR3: CAWINFRTGGYGYTF

size: once
J: TRBJ2-5
V: TRBV10-3
CDR3: CAISEFGWETQYF

size: NA
J: TRBJ2-1
V: TRBV29-1
CDR3: CSGSGVEQFF

size: NA
J: TRBJ2-3
V: TRBV6-5
CDR3: CASTPGQGTDTQYF

size: NA
J: TRBJ1-6
V: TRBV12-5
CDR3: CASGFAFRGADSPLHF

size: NA
J: TRBJ2-7
V: TRBV6-6
CDR3: CASNSRDMSSYEQYF

size: NA
J: TRBJ1-3
V: TRBV6-9
CDR3: CASTKGTHCSGNTIYF

size: NA
J: TRBJ2-7
V: TRBV27
CDR3: CASRLDWGQGEQYF

size: NA
J: TRBJ2-3
V: TRBV7-3
CDR3: CASSFSGVGDTQYF

size: NA
J: TRBJ2-7
V: TRBV14
CDR3: CASSQVGGDIPYEQYF

size: NA
J: TRBJ2-7
V: TRBV5-1
CDR3: CASSLADSSYEQYF

size: NA
J: TRBJ1-5
V: TRBV5-8
CDR3: CASSLEPHQPQHF

size: NA
J: TRBJ1-5
V: TRBV13
CDR3: CASSLGGDQPQHF

size: NA
J: TRBJ2-7
V: TRBV30
CDR3: CAWRRQGKSYEQYF

size: few
J: TRBJ1-5
V: TRBV19
CDR3: CASSMIGASNQPQHF